The 19 T cell receptor beta chains below all came from one sample that was sequenced in a study of blood T cells in healthy people across ages. Sample-barcoded 5' priming and a J-beta primer mix drove a second PCR of 7 to 11 cycles. From the 5' RACE reads, TCRdb called clonotypes with MiXCR, one entry per CDR3 protein. The sample has 1.4 million or so distinct CDR3 sequences; approximately 42% are singletons. Sequencing input: blood. All receptors come from a woman aged 18-29 years in good health.

In its sample, this clonotype was seen a few times. V is TRBV29-1 and J is TRBJ2-3; TRBD2 might be the D (6 bases). Trimming shortened V by 3 bases and J by 7 bases, and 11 bases separated the two germline ends. The CDR3 extends over 12 amino acids. Germline V gene sequence: CDR1 SQVTM, CDR2 ANQGSEA. The CDR3 loop is CSVELSGYTQYF. The CDR3 DNA sequence: TGCAGCGTTGAGCTGAGCGGGTATACGCAGTATTTT.

This clonotype was detected a few times. The chain employs TRBV4-3 and TRBJ2-1; TRBD1 matches 7 bases. Germline lookup yields CDR1 LGHNA and CDR2 YSLEER. V was clipped by 0 bases and J by 6 bases; unmatched bases: 5. There are 15 residues in the CDR3. The CDR3 sequence: CASSQDRGPGNEQFF. As DNA, the CDR3 is TGCGCCAGCAGCCAAGATAGGGGGCCTGGCAATGAGCAGTTCTTC.

The chain links TRBV6-5 to TRBJ2-5; possibly TRBD1 for D (5 bases). The CDR3 is made up of 14 amino acids. Deletions cut 2 bases from V and 4 bases from J, with 11 bases between. From germline, CDR1 is MNHEY and CDR2 SVGAGI. This CDR3 is CASSYAVGRETQYF. DNA for the CDR3: TGTGCCAGCAGTTACGCCGTGGGGCGAGAGACCCAGTACTTC.

This rearrangement joins TRBV28 to TRBJ1-2, with unresolved D. The CDR3 spans 14 residues. V was pared by 7 bases and J by 1 base, with 13 bases between. Germline assignment: CDR1 MDHEN and CDR2 SYDVKM. The CDR3 region has the DNA TGTGCCAGCAAATTATCGGGTGTTAACTATGGCTACACCTTC. It is translated as CASKLSGVNYGYTF.

As regards this clonotype: One base away lies a much larger clone, so this may be a sequencing read error. In nucleotides, the CDR3 is TGCGCCAGCAGCTCGGACCCGGGGACAGGGCCCTACAATAAGCAGTTCTTC. Its protein product is CASSSDPGTGPYNKQFF. The chain employs TRBV4-1 and TRBJ2-1; 9 nucleotides line up with TRBD1. This CDR3 is 17 amino acids long. CDR1 and CDR2 from the germline V gene are MGHRA and YSYEKL.

This rearrangement joins TRBV15 to TRBJ1-4; D not certain. The CDR3 consists of 15 residues. Germline CDR1 is LNHNV and CDR2 is YYDKDF (reference sequence). The germline V and J ends were trimmed by 3 bases and 3 bases, with 11 bases remaining between them. CDR3 nucleotide sequence: TGTGCCACCAGCAGCCGAGGGTCGCCTAATGAAAAACTGTTTTTT. It translates to CATSSRGSPNEKLFF.

CDR3 DNA sequence: TGTGCCAGCAGCTTGACGGGGTCGGTCTGGATAGTCGGCTACACCTTC. It yields the protein CASSLTGSVWIVGYTF. The chain links TRBV5-6 to TRBJ1-2; D ambiguous. Looked up from germline, CDR1 is SGHDT and CDR2 is YYEEEE. V lost 1 base, J lost 8 bases, and 21 bases lay in between. CDR3 length: 16 residues.

The chain uses TRBV28 and TRBJ2-1; D call uncertain. The CDR3 has 14 residues. CDR1 MDHEN and CDR2 SYDVKM come from the germline V gene. Trimming took 2 bases from V and 12 from J, leaving 17 bases between them. CDR3 sequence: CASSLDVGLTTQFF. CDR3 DNA: TGTGCCAGCAGTTTAGATGTGGGCCTCACTACGCAGTTCTTC.

The CDR3 is CASSVLTYNEQYF. CDR3 nucleotides: TGTGCCAGCAGTGTATTGACCTACAATGAGCAGTACTTC. The chain links TRBV6-1 to TRBJ2-1, with no clear D. The assigned J gene may be wrong: the sequence end matches TRBJ2-7 better. CDR1 is MNHNS and CDR2 is SASEGT in the germline V gene. The CDR3 extends over 13 amino acids.

Here the CDR3 reads CASRSPGPLNTEAFF. The CDR3 coding sequence is TGTGCCAGCAGGTCCCCCGGACCGCTGAACACTGAAGCTTTCTTT. The chain links TRBV28 to TRBJ1-1; D gene ambiguous. The CDR3 extends over 15 amino acids. Trimming cost V 6 bases and J 0 bases, with 14 bases left between them. From germline, CDR1 is MDHEN and CDR2 SYDVKM.

The chain uses TRBV27 and TRBJ1-2; D perhaps matches TRBD1 (5 bases). Germline loops: CDR1 MNHEY, CDR2 SMNVEV (reference sequence). The V and J ends lost 4 bases and 4 bases respectively, with 19 bases between them. This CDR3 has 16 residues. The chain's CDR3 is CASSSLLRGVSYGYTF. For the CDR3, the DNA is TGTGCCAGCAGTTCCCTTTTGCGGGGGGTTAGCTATGGCTACACCTTC.

In its sample, this clonotype was seen a few times. This chain connects TRBV20-1 to TRBJ1-1; D not certain. Germline CDR1 reads DFQATT; CDR2 reads SNEGSKA (reference sequence). V lost 4 bases, J lost 1 base, and 13 bases lay in between. The CDR3 totals 14 residues. The CDR3 region has the DNA TGCAGTGCTACCTCCCGAGCACAGAACACTGAAGCTTTCTTT. This sequence encodes CSATSRAQNTEAFF.

In regard to this clonotype: Compared with germline, one end of the junction differs, possibly owing to a read error. The chain recombines TRBV2 with TRBJ2-5; 7 bases align to TRBD2. Matching the DNA end better, TRBJ2-7 makes the J call doubtful. This CDR3 spans 12 amino acids. The germline V gene encodes CDR1 SNHLY and CDR2 FYNNEI. This chain's CDR3 is CAGRREWYEQYF. The DNA of the CDR3 is TGTGCCGGCAGGCGGGAGTGGTACGAGCAGTACTTC.

This clonotype came up a few times. The V gene is TRBV24-1, the J gene TRBJ2-5, with TRBD1 matching 9 bases. Germline loops: CDR1 KGHDR, CDR2 SFDVKD. V lost 3 bases, J lost 4 bases, and 8 bases stayed unmatched. This CDR3 is built from 16 residues. The CDR3 spells CATSDAPGQGGETQYF. The CDR3 DNA reads as TGTGCCACCAGTGATGCCCCGGGACAGGGAGGAGAGACCCAGTACTTC.

This clonotype was detected a few times. The chain uses TRBV14 and TRBJ2-1; D may correspond to TRBD1 or TRBD2 (5 bases each). V was trimmed by 4 bases and J by 3 bases, leaving 16 bases between them. This CDR3 has 16 amino acids. The germline V gene encodes CDR1 SGHDN and CDR2 FVKESK. The CDR3 spells CASSRSGTLSYNEQFF. The DNA of the CDR3 is TGTGCCAGCAGCCGATCCGGGACGCTTAGCTACAATGAGCAGTTCTTC.

The chain combines TRBV20-1 with TRBJ2-7; D not resolved. The J call is doubtful: the DNA matches TRBJ2-4 better. Germline V gene lookup returns CDR1 DFQATT and CDR2 SNEGSKA (reference sequence). The CDR3 spans 13 residues. In nucleotides, the CDR3 is TGCAGTGCTAGAGGATGGGGTCGGGTCATTCAGTACTTC. Translated: CSARGWGRVIQYF.

The chain couples TRBV6-2 or TRBV6-3 to TRBJ2-1; 11 bases are shared with TRBD2. Germline values: CDR1 MNHEY, CDR2 SVGEGT. V shed 3 bases and J 6 bases; nucleotides not matched to a gene: 4. The length of the CDR3 is 15 residues. CDR3 region: CASSYTLAGGNEQFF. For the CDR3, the DNA is TGTGCCAGCAGTTATACCCTAGCGGGAGGCAATGAGCAGTTCTTC.

V gene TRBV6-5 combines with J gene TRBJ1-1; TRBD1 agrees at 9 bases. Per germline, CDR1 MNHEY and CDR2 SVGAGI. The junction had 8 bases not matched to a gene; V was cut back by 6 bases and J by 0 bases. This CDR3 is built from 16 residues. CDR3 nucleotides: TGTGCCAGCAGAACAACAGGGGGCGGCCTGAACACTGAAGCTTTCTTT. It yields the protein CASRTTGGGLNTEAFF.

This clonotype has a count of ten or more. This rearrangement joins TRBV27 to TRBJ1-5; D unclear. Looked up from germline, CDR1 is MNHEY and CDR2 is SMNVEV (reference sequence). This CDR3 has 13 amino acids. Trimming removed 4 bases at V and 0 bases at J, with 4 bases between. This CDR3 reads CASSWNSNQPQHF. The CDR3 bases are TGTGCCAGCAGTTGGAATAGCAATCAGCCCCAGCATTTT.